This TCR beta chain derives from a study of shared T cell receptors in the human thymus. The protocol was immunoSEQ multiplex PCR, while the TCRdb copy is restricted to in-frame clones and leaves out a portion. The table lists approximately 730,000 clones, approximately 83% of them singletons. The CDR3 runs 16 residues. The V gene lost 5 bases and the J gene lost 4 bases, with 17 bases spanning the gap. The germline CDR1 and CDR2 sequences are SGHVS and FNYEAQ. This same sample was also taken into another study, of human thymus T cells.

The receptor's source is a girl less than two years old with a congenital heart defect. This sequence joins TRBV7-6 and TRBJ2-2, with a tentative D call TRBD2 (7 bases). Sequencing was done on a sample of thymocytes. The CDR3 sequence is CASSQWGGIPTGELFF. DNA of the CDR3: TGTGCCAGCAGCCAATGGGGGGGCATACCCACCGGGGAGCTGTTTTTT.